Shown below are 8 T cell receptor beta chains from a single sample sequenced in a study of control samples from healthy donors and cancer patients. The protocol was immunoSEQ multiplex PCR, while the TCRdb copy is restricted to in-frame clones and leaves out a portion. The data hold 20,000 to 30,000 clones, with 65% to 90% observed a single time. Material for sequencing was PBMCs. These receptors came from a woman aged 55-70 years with head and neck cancer.

A few counts support this clone. The CDR3 DNA is TGTGCCAGCACTACGACAGAGAACACTGAAGCTTTCTTT. Translating it yields CASTTTENTEAFF. V and J are TRBV2 and TRBJ1-1; possible D gene TRBD1, 5 bases. The CDR3 is made up of 13 amino acids. Trimming pared 7 bases from V and 1 base from J, leaving 10 bases between. Germline V gene data show CDR1 as SNHLY and CDR2 as FYNNEI.

The V gene is TRBV19, the J gene TRBJ1-2; maybe TRBD1 (6 bases). Trimming stripped 8 bases from V and 0 bases from J, with 10 bases between. CDR1 LNHDA and CDR2 SQIVND come from the germline V gene (reference sequence). This CDR3 comprises 13 residues. CDR3 sequence reads: CASSGASNYGYTF. The CDR3 DNA sequence: TGTGCCAGTTCGGGGGCCTCTAACTATGGCTACACCTTC.

This sequence joins TRBV12-3 or TRBV12-4 and TRBJ2-3, with TRBD1 matching 8 bases. The V segment lost 8 bases and the J segment 3 bases; nucleotides outside the gene matches: 1. The CDR3 sequence is 12 residues long. The CDR3 DNA reads TGTGCCAGCGGACAGGGTACAGATACGCAGTATTTT. Encoded protein: CASGQGTDTQYF.

The chain couples TRBV5-5 to TRBJ1-1; maybe TRBD1 (5 bases). V dropped 2 bases and J dropped 1 base, with 9 bases sitting between them. The germline gives CDR1 SGHKS, CDR2 YYEKEE (reference sequence). The CDR3 is made up of 14 amino acids. This CDR3 is CASSFRGQNTEAFF. The CDR3 region has the DNA TGTGCCAGCAGCTTCCGGGGCCAGAACACTGAAGCTTTCTTT.

The rearrangement uses TRBV5-1 and TRBJ1-3; a weak D match, TRBD1 (6 bases). Between the trimmed V and J ends, which lost 4 bases and 0 bases, there was a span of 14 bases. Germline CDR1 and CDR2: SGHRS and YFSETQ. The length of the CDR3 is 16 residues. CDR3 region: CASSVGQSSSGNTIYF. For the CDR3, the DNA is TGCGCCAGCAGCGTAGGACAGTCGAGCTCTGGAAACACCATATATTTT.

J is TRBJ1-3 and V is TRBV18; tentative D call: TRBD1 (5 bases). CDR1 is KGHSH and CDR2 is LQKENI in the germline V gene. CDR3 length: 13 residues. V lost 4 bases and J lost 6, with 10 bases in between. CDR3 coding DNA: TGTGCCAGCTCACGGGACGACTCAAACACCATATATTTT. Translation: CASSRDDSNTIYF.

J is TRBJ2-5 and V is TRBV5-1, with unresolved D. Germline values: CDR1 SGHRS, CDR2 YFSETQ. CDR3 length: 13 residues. V lost 0 bases, J lost 5 bases, and 8 bases lay in between. The CDR3 region is CASSLDVGETQYF. The DNA for the CDR3 is TGCGCCAGCAGCTTGGACGTGGGGGAGACCCAGTACTTC.

The sample holds one count of this clone. The genes are TRBV15 and TRBJ2-3; D is unclear. CDR1 is LNHNV, CDR2 YYDKDF, per germline (reference sequence). The CDR3 is made up of 12 amino acids. Trimming cost V 8 bases and J 4 bases, with 10 bases left between them. The CDR3, as DNA: TGTGCCACCCTCGGGTTCCCAGATACGCAGTATTTT. Protein: CATLGFPDTQYF.